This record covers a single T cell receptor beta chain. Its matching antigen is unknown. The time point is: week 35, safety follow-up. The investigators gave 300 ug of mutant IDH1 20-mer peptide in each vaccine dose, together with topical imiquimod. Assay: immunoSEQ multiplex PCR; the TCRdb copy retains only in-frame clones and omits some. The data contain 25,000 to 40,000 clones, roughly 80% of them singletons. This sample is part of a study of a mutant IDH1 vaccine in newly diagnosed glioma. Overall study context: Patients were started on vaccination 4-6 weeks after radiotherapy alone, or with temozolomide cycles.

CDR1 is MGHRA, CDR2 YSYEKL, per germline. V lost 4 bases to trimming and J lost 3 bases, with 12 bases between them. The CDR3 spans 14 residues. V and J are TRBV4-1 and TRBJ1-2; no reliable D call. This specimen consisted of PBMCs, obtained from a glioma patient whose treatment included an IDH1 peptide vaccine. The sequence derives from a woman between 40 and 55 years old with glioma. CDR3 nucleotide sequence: TGCGCCAGCAGCCCCTCCGGCAGGTACTATGGCTACACCTTC. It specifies CASSPSGRYYGYTF.